This T cell receptor beta chain was sequenced for a study of molecular identifiers for immune sequencing clone quantification. Across the study: Replicates involved a five-way split of RNA from approximately 20,000 or 100,000 naive CD8 cells, with sequencing of four.

Findings and limits, study-wide: Spike-in Jurkat TCR RNA from a single cell reportedly registered among approximately 1.1 million naive cells.

This CDR3 has 16 amino acids. Germline V gene lookup returns CDR1 MDHEN and CDR2 SYDVKM. V lost 3 bases and J 0 bases, leaving 14 bases between the germline ends. TCRdb analysed the PCR reads with MiXCR anew, one entry per CDR3 protein. The sample lists 460,000 or so distinct CDR3 sequences; about a quarter were seen once. In its sample, this clonotype was seen a few times. Antigen: not known. The rearrangement uses TRBV28 and TRBJ2-5; perhaps TRBD2 as D (6 bases). Material for sequencing was naive CD8+ T cells from blood, with Jurkat cell RNA spiked in. Regarding subset: FACS-sorted CD8+CD4-CCR7+CD45RA+ naive T cells. The source is a human donor in good health. Some libraries in this study had Jurkat cell RNA spiked in. This chain's CDR3 is CASSFRERGDQETQYF. In DNA form, the CDR3 reads TGTGCCAGCAGTTTTCGGGAGAGAGGGGACCAAGAGACCCAGTACTTC.